The TCR beta chain described here comes from a study of control samples from healthy donors and cancer patients. TCRdb's table, derived via immunoSEQ multiplex PCR, lists solely in-frame clones and lacks some. This table has some 410,000 clones, about 93% appearing once. This sequence originates from a man in his forties with head and neck cancer. The source material was PBMCs.

The CDR3 spells CASSLYGRSSGNTIYF. CDR3 sequence (DNA): TGTGCCAGCAGCTTATACGGTCGGAGCTCTGGAAACACCATATATTTT. The V call is TRBV5-6, the J call TRBJ1-3; D remains ambiguous. The V and J ends lost 2 bases and 0 bases respectively, with 12 bases between them. The CDR3 loop spans 16 amino acids. CDR1 SGHDT and CDR2 YYEEEE come from the germline V gene.